The 4 T cell receptor beta chains below come from one sample, sequenced in a study of blood T cells in healthy people across ages. Sample-barcoded 5' priming and a J-beta primer mix drove a second PCR of roughly 6 to 12 cycles. TCRdb re-called the 5' RACE reads with MiXCR, one entry per CDR3 protein. Of about 1.1 million distinct CDR3 sequences in the sample, approximately 38% were seen once. Sequenced: blood. All receptors derive from a man between 18 and 29 years old in good health.

The V and J genes are TRBV11-1 and TRBJ2-5, with TRBD2 matching over 10 bases. This CDR3 comprises 12 residues. Germline V gene data show CDR1 as SGHAT and CDR2 as FQDESV (reference sequence). V dropped 3 bases and J dropped 13; count of bases not matched to a gene: 5. The CDR3 sequence is CASSLEGLAPYF. The CDR3 bases are TGTGCCAGCAGCTTGGAGGGACTAGCGCCGTACTTC.

This clonotype came up a few times. The J gene is TRBJ2-3, the V gene TRBV6-5; a possible D gene is TRBD2 (5 bases). V lost 2 bases, J lost 0 bases, and 18 bases lay in between. This CDR3 comprises 18 residues. The germline V gene encodes CDR1 MNHEY and CDR2 SVGAGI. The CDR3 region has the DNA TGTGCCAGCAGTTACATTGTAGCGTCGGTGACGAGCACAGATACGCAGTATTTT. It is translated as CASSYIVASVTSTDTQYF.

There are many counts of this clonotype. A read error may produce the germline difference seen at one junction end. The chain joins TRBV5-1 to TRBJ1-2; D is unresolved. The CDR3 loop spans 12 amino acids. Germline loops: CDR1 SGHRS, CDR2 YFSETQ. The CDR3 sequence: CASSSGSYGYTF. The CDR3 DNA is TGTGCCAGCAGCTCTGGAAGCTATGGCTACACCTTC.

The chain employs TRBV20-1 and TRBJ1-5; 7 bases are a match to TRBD1. The germline gives CDR1 DFQATT, CDR2 SNEGSKA (reference sequence). The CDR3 loop spans 14 amino acids. V dropped 4 bases and J dropped 2; count of bases not matched to a gene: 5. The CDR3 nucleotides read TGCAGTGCTACGGGACAGTGGGGCAATCAGCCCCAGCATTTT. This gives the protein CSATGQWGNQPQHF.